This record covers a single T cell receptor (beta chain). Participant-reported clinical history was the basis for cohort assignment. This sample is part of a study of blood T cell repertoires in COVID-19. Here immunoSEQ multiplex PCR was the method, and the copy in TCRdb shows in-frame clones only, minus some. The top ten clones hold about 1.7% of a sample with about 280,000 clones, 90% of them seen once. Germline lookup yields CDR1 MGHDK and CDR2 SYGVNS. J was trimmed by 0 bases and V by 2 bases; bases with no gene match: 4. This CDR3 region has 17 residues. The sequence was collected from a woman aged 18-35 years with acute COVID-19. The chain combines TRBV25-1 with TRBJ2-2, with 9 bases matching TRBD2. The sample taken for sequencing was PBMCs or T cells enriched from blood (not recorded which). As DNA, the CDR3 is TGTGCCAGCAGTGAAATTAGCGGGAGCGCGAACACCGGGGAGCTGTTTTTT. Translation gives CASSEISGSANTGELFF.